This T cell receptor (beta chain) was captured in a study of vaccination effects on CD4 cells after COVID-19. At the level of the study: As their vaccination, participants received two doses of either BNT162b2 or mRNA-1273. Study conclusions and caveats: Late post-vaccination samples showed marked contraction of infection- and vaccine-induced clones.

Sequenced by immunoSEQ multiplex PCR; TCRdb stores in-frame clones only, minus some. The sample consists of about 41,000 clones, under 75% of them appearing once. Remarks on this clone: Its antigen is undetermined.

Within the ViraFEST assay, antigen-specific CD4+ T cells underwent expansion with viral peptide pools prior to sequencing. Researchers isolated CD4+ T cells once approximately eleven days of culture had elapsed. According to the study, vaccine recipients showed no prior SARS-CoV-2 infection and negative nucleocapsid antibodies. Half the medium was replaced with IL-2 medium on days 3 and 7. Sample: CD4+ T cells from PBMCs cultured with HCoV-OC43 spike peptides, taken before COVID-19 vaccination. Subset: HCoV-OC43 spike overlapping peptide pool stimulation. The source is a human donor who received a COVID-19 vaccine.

CDR3 sequence (DNA): TGCGCCAGCAGCTTGGTAGGGCTGGAGACCCAGTACTTC. Its protein is CASSLVGLETQYF. The chain combines TRBV5-1 with TRBJ2-5; D gene ambiguous. CDR3 length: 13 residues. From germline, CDR1 is SGHRS and CDR2 YFSETQ. V lost 0 bases and J lost 5, with 8 bases in between.